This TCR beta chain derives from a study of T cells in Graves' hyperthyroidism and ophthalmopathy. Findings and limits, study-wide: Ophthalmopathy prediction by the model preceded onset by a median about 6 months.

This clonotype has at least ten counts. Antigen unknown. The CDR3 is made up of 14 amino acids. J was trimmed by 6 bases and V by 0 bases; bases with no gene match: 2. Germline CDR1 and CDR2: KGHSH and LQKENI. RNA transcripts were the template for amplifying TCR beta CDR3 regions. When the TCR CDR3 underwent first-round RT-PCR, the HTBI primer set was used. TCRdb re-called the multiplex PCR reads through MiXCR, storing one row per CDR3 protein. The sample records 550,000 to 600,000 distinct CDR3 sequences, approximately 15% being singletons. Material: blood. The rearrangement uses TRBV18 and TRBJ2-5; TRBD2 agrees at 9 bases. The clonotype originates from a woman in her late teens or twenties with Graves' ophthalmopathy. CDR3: CASSPPAGGQTQYF. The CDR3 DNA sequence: TGTGCCAGCTCACCACCCGCGGGAGGGCAGACCCAGTACTTC. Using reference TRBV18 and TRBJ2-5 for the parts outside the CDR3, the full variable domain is NAGVMQNPRHLVRRRGQEARLRCSPMKGHSHVYWYRQLPEEGLKFMVYLQKENIIDESGMPKERFSAEFPKEGPSILRIQQVVRGDSAAYFCASSPPAGGQTQYFGPGTRLLVL.